The source of this TCR beta chain is a study of blood T cell repertoires in COVID-19. Study summary: The origin of the acute and convalescent COVID-19 samples was the United States, Italy and Spain. Nucleic acid was either cDNA or gDNA, and it came from T cells, B-cell-depleted T cells, or PBMCs.

The method was immunoSEQ multiplex PCR; TCRdb's version includes in-frame clones alone and lacks a portion of them. The table lists about 140,000 clones, approximately 86% of them singletons. Per the germline V gene, CDR1 is LNHDA and CDR2 is SQIVND (reference sequence). CDR3 length equals 16 residues. V gave up 2 bases and J gave up 5 bases; unmatched junction bases: 8. The chain employs TRBV19 and TRBJ1-5; 8 nucleotides line up with TRBD1. Sequenced material: peripheral blood. This clonotype was obtained from an older woman with acute or convalescent COVID-19. CDR3 sequence (DNA): TGTGCCAGTAGTATACACAGGGGGGAAAAGGATCAGCCCCAGCATTTT. It specifies CASSIHRGEKDQPQHF. Full variable domain (outside the CDR3, taken from reference TRBV19 and TRBJ1-5): DGGITQSPKYLFRKEGQNVTLSCEQNLNHDAMYWYRQDPGQGLRLIYYSQIVNDFQKGDIAEGYSVSREKKESFPLTVTSAQKNPTAFYLCASSIHRGEKDQPQHFGDGTRLSIL.